Presented here are 19 T cell receptor beta chains from one specimen sequenced in a study of cytomegalovirus exposure and HLA in healthy donors. Researchers ran the PCR with 60 Vbeta and 13 Jbeta primers. TCRdb's table, derived via immunoSEQ multiplex PCR, lists solely in-frame clones and lacks some. Of about 170,000 clones in the sample, about 85% were seen once. Specimen: PBMCs. Source of these receptors: a man aged 25-45 years in good health and CMV-seropositive.

The rearrangement joins TRBV4-1 to TRBJ1-2, with 7 bases lining up with TRBD1. Germline V gene lookup returns CDR1 MGHRA and CDR2 YSYEKL. Trimming took 4 bases from V and 3 from J; bases not matched to a gene: 5. The CDR3 has 14 amino acids. CDR3 sequence: CASSPPDRDYGYTF. The CDR3 DNA follows: TGCGCCAGCAGCCCCCCCGACAGGGACTATGGCTACACCTTC.

The rearrangement joins TRBV6-1 to TRBJ1-2, with TRBD1 identical over 9 bases. The junction had 7 bases not matched to a gene; V was cut back by 5 bases and J by 3 bases. Germline V gene data show CDR1 as MNHNS and CDR2 as SASEGT. The CDR3 contains 15 residues. The CDR3 region has the DNA TGTGCCAGCAGTATCCGGACAGGGGCGGACTATGGCTACACCTTC. This encodes CASSIRTGADYGYTF.

This sequence joins TRBV2 and TRBJ2-5; 7 bases line up with TRBD1. Trimming removed 6 bases from V and 1 base from J; junction bases left unmatched: 11. CDR1 and CDR2 (germline): SNHLY, FYNNEI. The CDR3 length is 16 residues. As DNA, the CDR3 is TGTGCCAGCAGCCCAGAACAGGGGATACCCCAAGAGACCCAGTACTTC. It codes for CASSPEQGIPQETQYF.

This chain connects TRBV7-3 to TRBJ1-6, with 8 positions matching TRBD1. Looked up from germline, CDR1 is SGHTA and CDR2 is FQGTGA. The CDR3 loop spans 16 amino acids. The junction had 12 bases not matched to a gene; V was cut back by 5 bases and J by 9 bases. The CDR3 loop reads CASSDRAGQGGSPLHF. CDR3 DNA sequence: TGTGCCAGCAGCGATCGCGCCGGACAGGGTGGTTCACCCCTCCACTTT.

The chain carries TRBV13 and TRBJ2-1; 12 positions agree with TRBD2. The germline V gene encodes CDR1 PRHDT and CDR2 FYEKMQ (reference sequence). V shed 5 bases and J 2 bases; nucleotides not matched to a gene: 7. There are 17 residues in the CDR3. CDR3 sequence (DNA): TGTGCCAGCAGCGGTGGGACTAGCGGGTACACCTACAATGAGCAGTTCTTC. It encodes CASSGGTSGYTYNEQFF.

The chain uses TRBV18 and TRBJ2-7; 14 bases fit TRBD2. CDR3 length: 16 amino acids. V gave up 3 bases and J gave up 4 bases; unmatched junction bases: 5. In germline, CDR1 is KGHSH, CDR2 LQKENI. CDR3 residues: CASSPSGTSGSYEQYV. CDR3 coding DNA: TGTGCCAGCTCACCCAGCGGGACTAGCGGGAGTTACGAGCAGTACGTC.

The rearrangement joins TRBV7-2 to TRBJ2-3; tentative D call: TRBD1 (7 bases). This CDR3 is 13 amino acids long. V was shortened by 1 base and J by 8 bases, with 10 bases between the two germline ends. Germline CDR1 is SGHTA and CDR2 is FQGNSA. The chain's CDR3 is CASSLEEGATQYF. In DNA form, the CDR3 reads TGTGCCAGCAGCTTAGAGGAGGGGGCTACGCAGTATTTT.

The gene calls are TRBV5-1 and TRBJ2-2, with 7 bases aligning to TRBD2. The CDR3 consists of 15 residues. In germline, CDR1 is SGHRS, CDR2 YFSETQ. Losses at the gene ends were 3 bases for V and 4 bases for J; bases not matched to a gene: 6. The CDR3 DNA reads as TGCGCCAGCAGCTCCATAGCGGGCGGCACCGGGGAGCTGTTTTTT. It specifies CASSSIAGGTGELFF.

This sequence joins TRBV2 and TRBJ2-5; weak D call: TRBD2 (5 bases). V shed 3 bases and J shed 0 bases, with 14 bases lying between them. CDR1 and CDR2 from the germline V gene are SNHLY and FYNNEI. The CDR3 consists of 16 residues. The CDR3 loop reads CASSDHSGRDQETQYF. DNA of the CDR3: TGTGCCAGCAGTGACCACAGCGGTCGGGACCAAGAGACCCAGTACTTC. Together with reference TRBV2 and TRBJ2-5, the CDR3 gives the full variable domain: EPEVTQTPSHQVTQMGQEVILRCVPISNHLYFYWYRQILGQKVEFLVSFYNNEISEKSEIFDDQFSVERPDGSNFTLKIRSTKLEDSAMYFCASSDHSGRDQETQYFGPGTRLLVL.

V is TRBV7-3 and J is TRBJ2-5, with D possibly being TRBD1 (5 bases). V was trimmed by 2 bases and J by 1 base, leaving 11 bases between them. Germline CDR1 SGHTA, CDR2 FQGTGA. The CDR3 contains 15 residues. Here the CDR3 DNA reads TGTGCCAGCAGCTTAGCGACAGTACCCCAAGAGACCCAGTACTTC. Encoded protein: CASSLATVPQETQYF.

In nucleotides, the CDR3 is TGCGCCAGCAGCTCACGACTAGCGGGAGTCAGAGAGCAGTTCTTC. Translated, it gives CASSSRLAGVREQFF. The chain carries TRBV5-1 and TRBJ2-1; 12 positions agree with TRBD2. The ends lost 3 bases at V and 10 bases at J; junction bases unmatched: 8. The CDR3 has 15 residues. Germline CDR1 and CDR2: SGHRS and YFSETQ.

The rearrangement links TRBV29-1 to TRBJ2-3, with 7 bases identical to TRBD1. Germline values: CDR1 SQVTM, CDR2 ANQGSEA. The CDR3 spans 13 residues. Trimming at V came to 6 bases and at J to 3 bases, leaving 6 bases not matched to a gene. The CDR3 DNA reads as TGCAGCGTGGGGAGACAGGGTACAGATACGCAGTATTTT. Translated, it gives CSVGRQGTDTQYF.

The rearrangement joins TRBV4-3 to TRBJ2-5; D remains ambiguous. This CDR3 contains 15 residues. V was cut by 1 base and J by 2 bases, with 11 bases left in between. Per germline, CDR1 LGHNA and CDR2 YSLEER. CDR3 protein: CASSQGQTRQETQYF. The CDR3 bases are TGCGCCAGCAGCCAAGGGCAGACAAGACAAGAGACCCAGTACTTC.

This clone was counted only a few times. This chain joins TRBV4-3 and TRBJ2-3; unclear D gene. The CDR3 length is 15 residues. V was cut by 1 base and J by 2 bases, with 10 bases left in between. Germline V gene lookup returns CDR1 LGHNA and CDR2 YSLEER. CDR3 residues: CASSQVWSFTDTQYF. The CDR3 coding sequence is TGCGCCAGCAGCCAAGTTTGGAGTTTCACAGATACGCAGTATTTT.

The chain has TRBV7-3 and TRBJ2-3; 8 nucleotides match TRBD2. Trimming cost V 5 bases and J 1 base; bases outside gene matches: 2. Germline V CDR1 and CDR2: SGHTA, FQGTGA. The CDR3 runs 14 residues. CDR3 sequence (DNA): TGTGCCAGCAGCATCGGGGGGGGCACAGATACGCAGTATTTT. It encodes CASSIGGGTDTQYF.

Notes on this clone: The sample has other DNA sequences that encode this CDR3 too. The chain employs TRBV18 and TRBJ2-7; 8 nucleotides match TRBD2. Germline-derived CDR1 and CDR2 are KGHSH and LQKENI. Germline trimming cut 3 bases from V and 2 bases from J; bases unmatched to any gene: 6. This CDR3 comprises 15 residues. CDR3 sequence (DNA): TGTGCCAGCTCACCGAGTCTAGCGGGCCCCTACGAGCAGTACTTC. It encodes CASSPSLAGPYEQYF.

There are a few counts of this clone. This sequence joins TRBV5-6 and TRBJ1-1, with D possibly being TRBD1 (5 bases). V shed 7 bases and J shed 3 bases, with 13 bases lying between them. This CDR3 has 13 residues. Germline assignment: CDR1 SGHDT and CDR2 YYEEEE. The CDR3 DNA reads TGTGCCAGCGGAATGGGGGAGGACACTGAAGCTTTCTTT. Translated: CASGMGEDTEAFF.

This clone occurred once. The chain uses TRBV2 and TRBJ1-5; 7 bases agree with TRBD1. With V trimmed by 6 bases and J by 8 bases, 13 bases remained unmatched. This CDR3 has 15 amino acids. CDR1 and CDR2 (germline): SNHLY, FYNNEI. This CDR3 is CASREGADLLEPQHF. CDR3 nucleotide sequence: TGTGCCAGCAGGGAGGGGGCAGACCTCTTGGAGCCCCAGCATTTT. Variable domain in full (rest from reference TRBV2 and TRBJ1-5): EPEVTQTPSHQVTQMGQEVILRCVPISNHLYFYWYRQILGQKVEFLVSFYNNEISEKSEIFDDQFSVERPDGSNFTLKIRSTKLEDSAMYFCASREGADLLEPQHFGDGTRLSIL.

The gene calls are TRBV4-2 and TRBJ2-1, with 7 bases identical to TRBD2. Per the germline V gene, CDR1 is LGHNA and CDR2 is YNFKEQ. The CDR3 has 16 residues. The J segment lost 4 bases and the V segment lost 1 base, leaving 7 bases of the junction unmatched. Here the CDR3 reads CASSQGLAETYNEQFF. In DNA, the CDR3 is TGTGCCAGCAGCCAAGGACTAGCCGAAACTTACAATGAGCAGTTCTTC.